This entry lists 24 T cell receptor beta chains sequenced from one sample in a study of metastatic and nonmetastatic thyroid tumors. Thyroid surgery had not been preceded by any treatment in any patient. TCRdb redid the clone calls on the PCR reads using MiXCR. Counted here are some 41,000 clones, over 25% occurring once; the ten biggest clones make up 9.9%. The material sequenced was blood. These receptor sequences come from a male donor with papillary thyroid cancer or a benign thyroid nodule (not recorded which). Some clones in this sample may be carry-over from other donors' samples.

CDR3: CAIRGPGPNQPQHF. CDR3 in DNA: TGTGCCATCAGGGGCCCAGGCCCGAATCAGCCCCAGCATTTT. The chain recombines TRBV10-3 with TRBJ1-5; no clear D. This CDR3 spans 14 amino acids. V was clipped by 6 bases and J by 4 bases, with 13 bases between them. Germline V gene sequence: CDR1 ENHRY, CDR2 SYGVKD.

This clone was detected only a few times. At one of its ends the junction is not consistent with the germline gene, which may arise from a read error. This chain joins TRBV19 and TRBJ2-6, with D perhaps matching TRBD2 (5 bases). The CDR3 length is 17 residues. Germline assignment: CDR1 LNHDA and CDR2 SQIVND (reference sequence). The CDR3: CASSSKRVSSVANVLTF. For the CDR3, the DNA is TGTGCCAGTAGCAGCAAGAGGGTGAGCTCTGTGGCCAACGTCCTGACTTTC.

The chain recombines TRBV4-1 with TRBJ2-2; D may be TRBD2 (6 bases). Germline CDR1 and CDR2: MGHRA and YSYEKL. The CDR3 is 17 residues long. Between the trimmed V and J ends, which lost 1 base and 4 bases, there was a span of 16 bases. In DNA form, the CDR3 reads TGCGCCAGCAGCCAAGGCTTATGGGGGGATGTCACCGGGGAGCTGTTTTTT. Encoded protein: CASSQGLWGDVTGELFF.

CDR3 residues: CASSLPSVGDTQYF. CDR3 bases: TGTGCCAGCAGTCTTCCTTCCGTGGGGGATACGCAGTATTTT. The gene calls are TRBV28 and TRBJ2-3, with D uncertain. The CDR3 spans 14 residues. V was pared by 5 bases and J by 6 bases, with 15 bases between. Germline V gene sequence: CDR1 MDHEN, CDR2 SYDVKM. The full variable domain, in which reference TRBV28 and TRBJ2-3 provide the parts outside the CDR3, is DVKVTQSSRYLVKRTGEKVFLECVQDMDHENMFWYRQDPGLGLRLIYFSYDVKMKEKGDIPEGYSVSREKKERFSLILESASTNQTSMYLCASSLPSVGDTQYFGPGTRLTVL.

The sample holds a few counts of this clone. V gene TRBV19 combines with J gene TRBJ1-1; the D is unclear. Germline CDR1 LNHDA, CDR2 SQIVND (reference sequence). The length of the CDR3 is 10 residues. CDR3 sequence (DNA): TGTGAGCAGGATACCGCTGAAGCTTTCTTT. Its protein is CEQDTAEAFF.

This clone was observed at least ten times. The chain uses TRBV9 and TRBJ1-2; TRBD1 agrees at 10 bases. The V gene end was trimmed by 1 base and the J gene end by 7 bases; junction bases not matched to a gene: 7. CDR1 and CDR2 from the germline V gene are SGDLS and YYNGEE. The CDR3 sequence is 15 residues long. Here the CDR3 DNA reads TGTGCCAGCAGCGTAACGGACAGGGGGGTAGGTGGCTACACCTTC. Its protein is CASSVTDRGVGGYTF.

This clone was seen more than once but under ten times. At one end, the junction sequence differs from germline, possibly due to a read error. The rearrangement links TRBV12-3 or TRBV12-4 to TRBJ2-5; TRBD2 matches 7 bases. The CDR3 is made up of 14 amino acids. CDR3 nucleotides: TGTGCCAGCAGCCGGGGAGGGAGCCAAGATACCCAGTACTTC. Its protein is CASSRGGSQDTQYF.

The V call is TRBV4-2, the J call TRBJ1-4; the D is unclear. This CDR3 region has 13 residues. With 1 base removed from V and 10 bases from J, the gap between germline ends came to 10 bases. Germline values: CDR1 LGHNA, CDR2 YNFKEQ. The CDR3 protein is CASSQVESGKLFF. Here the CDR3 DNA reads TGTGCCAGCAGCCAAGTTGAGTCAGGAAAACTGTTTTTT.

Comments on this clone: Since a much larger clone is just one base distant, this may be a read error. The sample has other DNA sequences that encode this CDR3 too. CDR3 amino acids: CASSLSSGRGEFF. The CDR3, as DNA: TGTGCCAGCAGCTTAAGTTCAGGGAGGGGGGAGTTCTTC. The chain couples TRBV7-3 to TRBJ2-1; the D gene is possibly TRBD2 (7 bases). Germline values: CDR1 SGHTA, CDR2 FQGTGA. This CDR3 is built from 13 residues. With 1 base removed from V and 14 bases from J, the gap between germline ends came to 15 bases.

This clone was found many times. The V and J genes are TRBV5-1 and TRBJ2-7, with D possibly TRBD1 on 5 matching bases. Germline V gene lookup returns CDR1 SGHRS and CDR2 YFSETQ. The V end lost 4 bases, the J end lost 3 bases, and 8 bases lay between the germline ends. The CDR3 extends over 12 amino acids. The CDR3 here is CASSETDYEQYF. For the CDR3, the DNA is TGCGCCAGCAGCGAGACAGACTACGAGCAGTACTTC. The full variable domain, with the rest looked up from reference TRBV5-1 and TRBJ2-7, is KAGVTQTPRYLIKTRGQQVTLSCSPISGHRSVSWYQQTPGQGLQFLFEYFSETQRNKGNFPGRFSGRQFSNSRSEMNVSTLELGDSALYLCASSETDYEQYFGPGTRLTVT.

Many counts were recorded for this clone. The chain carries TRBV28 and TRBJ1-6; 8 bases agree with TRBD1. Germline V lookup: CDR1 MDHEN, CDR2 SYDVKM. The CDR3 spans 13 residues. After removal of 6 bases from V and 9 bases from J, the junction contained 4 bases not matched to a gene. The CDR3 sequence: CASRPGQGSPLHF. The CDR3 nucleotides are TGTGCCAGCAGACCTGGACAGGGTTCACCCCTCCACTTT. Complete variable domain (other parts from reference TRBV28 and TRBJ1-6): DVKVTQSSRYLVKRTGEKVFLECVQDMDHENMFWYRQDPGLGLRLIYFSYDVKMKEKGDIPEGYSVSREKKERFSLILESASTNQTSMYLCASRPGQGSPLHFGNGTRLTVT.

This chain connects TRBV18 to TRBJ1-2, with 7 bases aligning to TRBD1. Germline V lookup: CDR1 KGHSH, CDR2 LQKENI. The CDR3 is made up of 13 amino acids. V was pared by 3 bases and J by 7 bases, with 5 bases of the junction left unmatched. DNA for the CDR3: TGTGCCAGCTCACCCGGGACAGAAGTTGGCTACACCTTC. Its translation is CASSPGTEVGYTF.

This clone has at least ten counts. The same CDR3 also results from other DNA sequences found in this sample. The DNA of the CDR3 is TGTGCCAGCTCACCGACAGGGTATGGAGGTTCACCCCTCCACTTT. Translated: CASSPTGYGGSPLHF. V and J are TRBV18 and TRBJ1-6; 7 nucleotides agree with TRBD1. Germline CDR1 KGHSH, CDR2 LQKENI. The CDR3 length is 15 residues. The junction had 8 bases not matched to a gene; V was cut back by 3 bases and J by 9 bases.

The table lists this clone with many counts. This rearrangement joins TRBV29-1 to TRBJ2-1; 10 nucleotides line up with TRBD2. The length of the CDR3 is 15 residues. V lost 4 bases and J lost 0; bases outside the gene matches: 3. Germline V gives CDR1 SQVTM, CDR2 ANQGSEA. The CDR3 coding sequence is TGCAGCGTTGCGGAGCGGGGGGGCTCCTACAATGAGCAGTTCTTC. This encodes CSVAERGGSYNEQFF.

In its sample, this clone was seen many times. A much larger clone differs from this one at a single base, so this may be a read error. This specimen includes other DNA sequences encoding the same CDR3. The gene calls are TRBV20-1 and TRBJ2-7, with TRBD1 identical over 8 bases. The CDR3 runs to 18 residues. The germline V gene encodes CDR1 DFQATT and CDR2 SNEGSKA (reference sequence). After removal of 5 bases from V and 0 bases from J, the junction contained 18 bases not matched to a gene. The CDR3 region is CSAALVGGGQGSSYEQYF. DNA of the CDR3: TGCAGTGCTGCTCTGGTGGGAGGTGGACAGGGCTCCTCCTACGAGCAGTACTTC.

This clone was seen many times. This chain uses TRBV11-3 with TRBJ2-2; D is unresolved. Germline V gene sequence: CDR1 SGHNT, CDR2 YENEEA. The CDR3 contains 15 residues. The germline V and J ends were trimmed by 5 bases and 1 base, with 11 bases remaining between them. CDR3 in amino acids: CASSPTGRNTGELFF. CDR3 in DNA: TGTGCCAGCAGCCCAACTGGGCGGAACACCGGGGAGCTGTTTTTT.

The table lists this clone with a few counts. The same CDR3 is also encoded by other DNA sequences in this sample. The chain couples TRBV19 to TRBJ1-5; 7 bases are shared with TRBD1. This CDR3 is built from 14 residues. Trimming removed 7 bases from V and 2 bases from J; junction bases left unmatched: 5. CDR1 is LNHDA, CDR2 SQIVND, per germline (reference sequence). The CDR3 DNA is TGTGCCAGTACTCTTACAGGGGGCAATCAGCCCCAGCATTTT. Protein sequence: CASTLTGGNQPQHF.

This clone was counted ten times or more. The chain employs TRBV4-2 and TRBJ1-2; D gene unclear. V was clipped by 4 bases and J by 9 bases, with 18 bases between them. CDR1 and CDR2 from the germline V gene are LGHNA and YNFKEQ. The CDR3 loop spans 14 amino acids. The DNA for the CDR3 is TGTGCCAGCAGCCCACTGCCCCCAGGTCGCAGCTACACCTTC. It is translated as CASSPLPPGRSYTF.

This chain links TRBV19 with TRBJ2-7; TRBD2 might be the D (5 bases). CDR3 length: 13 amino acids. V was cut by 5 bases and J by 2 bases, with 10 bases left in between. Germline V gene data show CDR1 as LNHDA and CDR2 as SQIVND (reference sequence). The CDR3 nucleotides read TGTGCCAGTAGTCGGGAATACGCCTACGAGCAGTACTTC. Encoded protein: CASSREYAYEQYF.

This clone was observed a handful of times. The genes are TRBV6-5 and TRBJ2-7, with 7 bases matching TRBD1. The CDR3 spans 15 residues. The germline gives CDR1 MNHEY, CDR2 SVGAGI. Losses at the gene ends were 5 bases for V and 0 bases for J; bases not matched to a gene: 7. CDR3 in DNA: TGTGCCAGCAGTAACCTACGGGACAGCTCCTACGAGCAGTACTTC. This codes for CASSNLRDSSYEQYF.

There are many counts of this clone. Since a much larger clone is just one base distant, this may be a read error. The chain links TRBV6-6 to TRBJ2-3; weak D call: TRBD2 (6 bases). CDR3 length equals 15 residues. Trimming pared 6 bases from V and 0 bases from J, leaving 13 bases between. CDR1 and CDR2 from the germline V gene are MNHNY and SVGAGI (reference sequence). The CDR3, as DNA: TGTGCCAGCAGATATGGCGGGACTAGCACAGATACGCAGTATTTT. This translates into CASRYGGTSTDTQYF.

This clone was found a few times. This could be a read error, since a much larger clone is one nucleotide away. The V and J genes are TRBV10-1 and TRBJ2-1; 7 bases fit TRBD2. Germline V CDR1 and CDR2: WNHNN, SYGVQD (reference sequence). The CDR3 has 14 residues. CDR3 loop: CAINDTTSLYEQFF. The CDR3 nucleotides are TGTGCCATCAACGATACGACTAGCCTGTATGAGCAGTTCTTC.

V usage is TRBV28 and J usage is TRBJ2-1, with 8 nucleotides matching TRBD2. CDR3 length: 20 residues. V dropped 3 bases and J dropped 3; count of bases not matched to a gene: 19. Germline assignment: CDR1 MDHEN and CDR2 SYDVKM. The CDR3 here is CASSFGQGGRLGPDYNEQFF. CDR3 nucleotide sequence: TGTGCCAGCAGTTTCGGTCAAGGCGGGAGGTTAGGACCCGACTACAATGAGCAGTTCTTC.

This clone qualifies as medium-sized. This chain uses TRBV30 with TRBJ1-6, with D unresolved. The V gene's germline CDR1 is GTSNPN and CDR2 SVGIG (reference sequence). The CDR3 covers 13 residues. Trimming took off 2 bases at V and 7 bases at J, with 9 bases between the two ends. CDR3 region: CAWSSRENSPLHF. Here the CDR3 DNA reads TGTGCCTGGAGTAGTCGGGAAAATTCACCCCTCCACTTT.